The 20 T cell receptor beta chains given below trace back to one sample, sequenced in a study of ipilimumab plus nivolumab after autologous stem cell transplantation. The method was immunoSEQ multiplex PCR; TCRdb's version includes in-frame clones alone and lacks a portion of them. Among some 15,000 clones listed, 65% to 85% were seen once. The sample was PBMCs, taken in a trial of ipilimumab plus nivolumab as post-transplant consolidation. The receptor set was obtained from a male donor with primary mediastinal lymphoma.

J is TRBJ2-5 and V is TRBV5-4, with D possibly being TRBD2 (5 bases). V was cut by 0 bases and J by 5 bases, with 14 bases left in between. Germline CDR1 SGHNT, CDR2 YYREEE (reference sequence). The CDR3 consists of 15 residues. Here the CDR3 DNA reads TGTGCCAGCAGCTTGGCCGTAGAGGGTGGTGAGACCCAGTACTTC. Amino acid sequence: CASSLAVEGGETQYF.

V usage is TRBV2 and J usage is TRBJ2-7, with D possibly called TRBD1 or TRBD2 (5 bases each). Between the trimmed V and J ends, which lost 6 bases and 2 bases, there was a span of 17 bases. This CDR3 has 15 amino acids. Germline V gene data show CDR1 as SNHLY and CDR2 as FYNNEI. CDR3 sequence: CASSYSRDGPYEQYF. In nucleotides, the CDR3 is TGTGCCAGCAGCTACTCTAGGGACGGACCCTACGAGCAGTACTTC.

The chain uses TRBV6-5 and TRBJ1-3; D not certain. Trimming shortened V by 2 bases and J by 0 bases, and 2 bases separated the two germline ends. Germline-derived CDR1 and CDR2 are MNHEY and SVGAGI. This CDR3 has 13 residues. CDR3 residues: CASSYSSGNTIYF. The CDR3 DNA reads TGTGCCAGCAGTTACAGCTCTGGAAACACCATATATTTT.

The chain is built from TRBV28 and TRBJ1-4; 7 nucleotides line up with TRBD1. From germline, CDR1 is MDHEN and CDR2 SYDVKM. V was clipped by 2 bases and J by 1 base; unmatched bases: 4. This CDR3 comprises 16 residues. CDR3 sequence (DNA): TGTGCCAGCAGTTTAGAGGGGGCCGTAACTAATGAAAAACTGTTTTTT. Amino acid sequence: CASSLEGAVTNEKLFF.

The genes are TRBV9 and TRBJ1-2; 8 nucleotides agree with TRBD1. V gave up 2 bases and J gave up 5 bases; unmatched junction bases: 2. This CDR3 comprises 13 residues. The germline V gene has CDR1 SGDLS and CDR2 YYNGEE. The CDR3 here is CASSVDREYGYTF. The CDR3 coding sequence is TGTGCCAGCAGCGTGGACAGGGAATATGGCTACACCTTC.

As DNA, the CDR3 is TGTGCCAGCTCACCCCAACGCAATGAGCAGTTCTTC. As protein: CASSPQRNEQFF. V usage is TRBV18 and J usage is TRBJ2-1, with D unclear. The V gene lost 3 bases and the J gene lost 6 bases, with 6 bases spanning the gap. This CDR3 has 12 residues. Germline values: CDR1 KGHSH, CDR2 LQKENI.

The chain has TRBV9 and TRBJ2-2; TRBD1 is a possible D gene (6 bases). V gave up 1 base and J gave up 0 bases, with 22 bases separating them. Germline V lookup: CDR1 SGDLS, CDR2 YYNGEE. The CDR3 runs to 20 residues. The CDR3 nucleotides read TGTGCCAGCAGCGTAATTCGCAGGGGTTACCGAGATTCGAACACCGGGGAGCTGTTTTTT. Its translation: CASSVIRRGYRDSNTGELFF.

This chain joins TRBV5-6 and TRBJ1-5; a possible D gene is TRBD1 (5 bases). Deletions cut 1 base from V and 7 bases from J, with 9 bases between. The germline V gene encodes CDR1 SGHDT and CDR2 YYEEEE. CDR3 length: 13 residues. CDR3 sequence (DNA): TGTGCCAGCAGCTTGAGGCAGGGCCAGCCCCAGCATTTT. Protein sequence: CASSLRQGQPQHF. The full variable domain, in which reference TRBV5-6 and TRBJ1-5 provide the parts outside the CDR3, is DAGVTQSPTHLIKTRGQQVTLRCSPKSGHDTVSWYQQALGQGPQFIFQYYEEEERQRGNFPDRFSGHQFPNYSSELNVNALLLGDSALYLCASSLRQGQPQHFGDGTRLSIL.

The J gene is TRBJ2-5, the V gene TRBV5-6; 9 positions agree with TRBD2. Trimming cost V 1 base and J 0 bases; bases outside gene matches: 4. Germline lookup yields CDR1 SGHDT and CDR2 YYEEEE. This CDR3 has 16 amino acids. The CDR3: CASSLITSGYQETQYF. The CDR3 bases are TGTGCCAGCAGCTTGATAACTAGCGGGTACCAAGAGACCCAGTACTTC.

V usage is TRBV16 and J usage is TRBJ1-2; 9 nucleotides match TRBD1. Germline values: CDR1 KGHSY, CDR2 FQNENV. This CDR3 contains 14 residues. The ends lost 4 bases at V and 12 bases at J; junction bases unmatched: 12. The CDR3 DNA reads as TGTGCCAGCAGCCGACCTCCGGGACAGGGTAGGGACACCTTC. This codes for CASSRPPGQGRDTF. The full variable domain, rest sourced from reference TRBV16 and TRBJ1-2, is GEEVAQTPKHLVRGEGQKAKLYCAPIKGHSYVFWYQQVLKNEFKFLISFQNENVFDETGMPKERFSAKCLPNSPCSLEIQATKLEDSAVYFCASSRPPGQGRDTFGSGTRLTVV.

This clone has more than one count but fewer than ten. The chain combines TRBV6-1 with TRBJ1-4; TRBD1 matches 9 bases. Germline V gene sequence: CDR1 MNHNS, CDR2 SASEGT. The V segment lost 2 bases and the J segment 8 bases; nucleotides outside the gene matches: 6. The CDR3 is made up of 15 amino acids. In DNA form, the CDR3 reads TGTGCCAGCAGTGAATTGACAGGGGGACGGGAAAAACTGTTTTTT. The encoded protein is CASSELTGGREKLFF.

The chain has TRBV19 and TRBJ1-2; D gene ambiguous. With 2 bases removed from V and 8 bases from J, the gap between germline ends came to 15 bases. The CDR3 has 14 residues. Germline V gene data show CDR1 as LNHDA and CDR2 as SQIVND (reference sequence). The CDR3 sequence is CASSITPPGRGYTF. CDR3 nucleotides: TGTGCCAGTAGTATAACCCCACCCGGTAGGGGCTACACCTTC.

The V call is TRBV2, the J call TRBJ1-1; D is ambiguous. Germline-derived CDR1 and CDR2 are SNHLY and FYNNEI. V lost 6 bases and J lost 11, with 16 bases in between. This CDR3 has 12 residues. Written as DNA, the CDR3 is TGTGCCAGCAGGAAGACAAGGGCGCTGGCTTTCTTT. Translation: CASRKTRALAFF.

The V and J genes are TRBV30 and TRBJ1-1; tentative D call: TRBD1 (5 bases). The germline CDR1 and CDR2 sequences are GTSNPN and SVGIG (reference sequence). The V end was cut by 3 bases, the J end by 0 bases, with 11 bases between. The CDR3 consists of 14 residues. CDR3 coding DNA: TGTGCCTGGAGGGGGGGGGTCTTGAACACTGAAGCTTTCTTT. It is translated as CAWRGGVLNTEAFF.

The chain couples TRBV6-1 to TRBJ1-6; 7 nucleotides align to TRBD1. Germline CDR1 and CDR2: MNHNS and SASEGT. J was trimmed by 7 bases and V by 3 bases; bases with no gene match: 9. The CDR3 spans 16 residues. CDR3 region: CASSDWGEGANSPLHF. In DNA form, the CDR3 reads TGTGCCAGCAGTGACTGGGGGGAGGGGGCCAATTCACCCCTCCACTTT.

The chain is built from TRBV6-5 and TRBJ1-4; D gene unclear. The CDR3 totals 13 residues. Trimming pared 0 bases from V and 11 bases from J, leaving 10 bases between. Germline V lookup: CDR1 MNHEY, CDR2 SVGAGI. CDR3 DNA sequence: TGTGCCAGCAGTTACTCGATTGGGGAGAAACTGTTTTTT. This codes for CASSYSIGEKLFF.

This clone has more than one count but fewer than ten. The same CDR3 arises from other DNA sequences in this sample as well. The rearrangement links TRBV5-5 to TRBJ2-3, with a tentative D call TRBD1 (6 bases). Germline V gives CDR1 SGHKS, CDR2 YYEKEE (reference sequence). V lost 0 bases and J 1 base, leaving 9 bases between the germline ends. This CDR3 contains 15 residues. In nucleotides, the CDR3 is TGTGCCAGCAGCTTGGGGGGACACGGCACAGATACGCAGTATTTT. It yields the protein CASSLGGHGTDTQYF.

This rearrangement joins TRBV29-1 to TRBJ1-1; 10 nucleotides match TRBD1. J lost 0 bases, V lost 7 bases, and 8 bases had no gene match. CDR3 length equals 15 residues. The germline V gene has CDR1 SQVTM and CDR2 ANQGSEA. The CDR3 sequence is CSADPTGGLNTEAFF. CDR3 DNA: TGCAGCGCCGATCCGACAGGGGGCCTGAACACTGAAGCTTTCTTT.

The rearrangement links TRBV18 to TRBJ2-4, with 14 bases matching TRBD2. Trimming removed 3 bases from V and 0 bases from J; junction bases left unmatched: 4. CDR1 is KGHSH, CDR2 LQKENI, per germline. The CDR3 spans 18 residues. The CDR3 coding sequence is TGTGCCAGCTCACCGGGACTAGCGGGAGTTCTAGCCAAAAACATTCAGTACTTC. Translated, it gives CASSPGLAGVLAKNIQYF.

The chain has TRBV28 and TRBJ2-3; no reliable D call. Deletions cut 4 bases from V and 4 bases from J, with 6 bases between. The length of the CDR3 is 12 residues. CDR1 and CDR2 (germline): MDHEN, SYDVKM. The CDR3, as DNA: TGTGCCAGCAGTTACGGTTCAGATACGCAGTATTTT. This sequence encodes CASSYGSDTQYF.